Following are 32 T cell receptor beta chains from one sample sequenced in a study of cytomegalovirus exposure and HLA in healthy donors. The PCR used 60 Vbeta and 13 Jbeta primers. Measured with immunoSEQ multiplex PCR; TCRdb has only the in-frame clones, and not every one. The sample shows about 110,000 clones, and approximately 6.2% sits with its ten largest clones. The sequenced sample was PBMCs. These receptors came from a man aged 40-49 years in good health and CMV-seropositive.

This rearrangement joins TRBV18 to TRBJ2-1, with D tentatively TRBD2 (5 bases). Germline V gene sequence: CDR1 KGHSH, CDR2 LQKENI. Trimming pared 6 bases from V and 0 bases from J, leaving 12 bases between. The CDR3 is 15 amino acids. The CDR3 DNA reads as TGTGCCAGCTCCCCCGGAGAGGGCTCCTACAATGAGCAGTTCTTC. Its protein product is CASSPGEGSYNEQFF.

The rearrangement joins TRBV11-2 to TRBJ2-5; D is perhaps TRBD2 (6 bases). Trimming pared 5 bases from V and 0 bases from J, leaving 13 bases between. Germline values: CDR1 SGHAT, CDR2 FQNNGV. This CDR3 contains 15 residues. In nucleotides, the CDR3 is TGTGCCAGCAGCCCATTTGGGGGGTACCAAGAGACCCAGTACTTC. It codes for CASSPFGGYQETQYF.

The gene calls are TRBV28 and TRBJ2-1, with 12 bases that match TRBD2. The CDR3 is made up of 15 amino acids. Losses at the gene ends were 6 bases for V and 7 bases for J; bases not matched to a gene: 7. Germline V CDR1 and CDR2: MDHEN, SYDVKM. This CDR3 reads CASSRLAGGLNEQFF. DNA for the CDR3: TGTGCCAGCAGCCGCCTAGCGGGAGGGCTGAATGAGCAGTTCTTC.

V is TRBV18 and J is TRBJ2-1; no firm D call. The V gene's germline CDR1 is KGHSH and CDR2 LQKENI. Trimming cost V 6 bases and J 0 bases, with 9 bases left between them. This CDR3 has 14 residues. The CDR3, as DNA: TGTGCCAGCTCGCCCCCTAGCTCCTACAATGAGCAGTTCTTC. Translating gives CASSPPSSYNEQFF.

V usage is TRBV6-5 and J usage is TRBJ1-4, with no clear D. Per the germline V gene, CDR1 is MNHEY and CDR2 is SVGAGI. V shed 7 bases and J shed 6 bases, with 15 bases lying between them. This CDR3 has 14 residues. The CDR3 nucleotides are TGTGCCAGCACCCCCGGACTTGGCCATGAAAAACTGTTTTTT. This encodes CASTPGLGHEKLFF.

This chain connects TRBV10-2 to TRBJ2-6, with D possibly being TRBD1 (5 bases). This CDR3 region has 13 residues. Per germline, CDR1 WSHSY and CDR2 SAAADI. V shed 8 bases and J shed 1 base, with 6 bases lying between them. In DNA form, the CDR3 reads TGCGCCAGCGGGGCATCTGGGGCCAACGTCCTGACTTTC. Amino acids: CASGASGANVLTF.

The CDR3 spells CASSIRDRGTVWYNEQFF. The CDR3 DNA reads TGTGCCAGTAGTATAAGGGACAGGGGCACAGTTTGGTACAATGAGCAGTTCTTC. The V call is TRBV19, the J call TRBJ2-1; 10 nucleotides match TRBD1. CDR1 is LNHDA, CDR2 SQIVND, per germline (reference sequence). CDR3 length: 18 amino acids. V was pared by 2 bases and J by 4 bases, with 11 bases of the junction left unmatched.

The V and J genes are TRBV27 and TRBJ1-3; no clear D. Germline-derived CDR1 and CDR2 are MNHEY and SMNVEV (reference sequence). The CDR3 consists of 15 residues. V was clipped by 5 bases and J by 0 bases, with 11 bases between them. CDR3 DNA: TGTGCCAGCAGTATGACGGGGATCTCTGGAAACACCATATATTTT. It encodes CASSMTGISGNTIYF.

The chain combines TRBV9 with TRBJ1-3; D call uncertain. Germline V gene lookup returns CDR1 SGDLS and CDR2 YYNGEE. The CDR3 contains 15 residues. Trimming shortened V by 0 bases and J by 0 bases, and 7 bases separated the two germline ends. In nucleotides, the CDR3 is TGTGCCAGCAGCGTAGTTGCGAGCTCTGGAAACACCATATATTTT. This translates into CASSVVASSGNTIYF.

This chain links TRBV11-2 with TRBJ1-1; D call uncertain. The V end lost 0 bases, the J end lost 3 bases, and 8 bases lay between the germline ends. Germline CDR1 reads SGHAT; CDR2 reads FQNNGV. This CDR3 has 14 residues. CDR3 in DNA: TGTGCCAGCAGCTTAGATCCTCTATACACTGAAGCTTTCTTT. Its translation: CASSLDPLYTEAFF.

DNA of the CDR3: TGTGCCAGCAGTTTAGCAGGATCTGATCCGGGCTACACCTTC. Translating gives CASSLAGSDPGYTF. The chain combines TRBV28 with TRBJ1-2; unclear D gene. Trimming left V 2 bases short and J 8 bases short, with 15 bases between. This CDR3 is 14 amino acids long. CDR1 and CDR2 from the germline V gene are MDHEN and SYDVKM.

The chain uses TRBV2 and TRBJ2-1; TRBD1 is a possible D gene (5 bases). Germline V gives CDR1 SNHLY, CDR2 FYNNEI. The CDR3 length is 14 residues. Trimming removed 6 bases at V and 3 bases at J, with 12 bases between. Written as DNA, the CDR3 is TGTGCCAGCAGCCCAGGGTCCTTCTACAATGAGCAGTTCTTC. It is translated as CASSPGSFYNEQFF.

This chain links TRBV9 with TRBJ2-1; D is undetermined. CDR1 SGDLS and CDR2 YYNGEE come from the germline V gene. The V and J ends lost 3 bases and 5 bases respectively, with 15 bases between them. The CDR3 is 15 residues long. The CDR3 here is CASSAVQLENNEQFF. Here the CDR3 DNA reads TGTGCCAGCAGCGCAGTACAGCTGGAAAACAATGAGCAGTTCTTC.

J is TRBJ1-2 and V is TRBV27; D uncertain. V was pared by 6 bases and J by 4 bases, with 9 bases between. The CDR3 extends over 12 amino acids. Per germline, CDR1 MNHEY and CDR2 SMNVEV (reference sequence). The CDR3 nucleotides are TGTGCCAGCAGGACCACAGCCTATGGCTACACCTTC. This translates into CASRTTAYGYTF.

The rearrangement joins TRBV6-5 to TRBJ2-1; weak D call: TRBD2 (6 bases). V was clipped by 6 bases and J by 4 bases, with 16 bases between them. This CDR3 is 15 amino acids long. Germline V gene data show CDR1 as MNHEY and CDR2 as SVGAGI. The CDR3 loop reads CASRVQFGGYNEQFF. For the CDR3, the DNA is TGTGCCAGCAGGGTCCAATTCGGGGGTTACAATGAGCAGTTCTTC.

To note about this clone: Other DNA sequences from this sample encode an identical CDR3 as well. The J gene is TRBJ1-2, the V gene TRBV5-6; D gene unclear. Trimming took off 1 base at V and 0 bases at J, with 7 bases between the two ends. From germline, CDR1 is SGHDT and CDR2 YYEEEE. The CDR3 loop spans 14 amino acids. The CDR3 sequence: CASSLFPSNYGYTF. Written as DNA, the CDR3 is TGTGCCAGCAGCTTGTTTCCCTCTAACTATGGCTACACCTTC.

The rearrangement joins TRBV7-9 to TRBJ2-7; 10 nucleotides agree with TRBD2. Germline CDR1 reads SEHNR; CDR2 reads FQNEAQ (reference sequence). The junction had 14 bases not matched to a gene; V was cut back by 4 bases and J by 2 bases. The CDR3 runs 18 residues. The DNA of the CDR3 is TGTGCCAGCAGCTCGAGCGGTAGCGGGAGGACCCAGGCCTACGAGCAGTACTTC. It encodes CASSSSGSGRTQAYEQYF.

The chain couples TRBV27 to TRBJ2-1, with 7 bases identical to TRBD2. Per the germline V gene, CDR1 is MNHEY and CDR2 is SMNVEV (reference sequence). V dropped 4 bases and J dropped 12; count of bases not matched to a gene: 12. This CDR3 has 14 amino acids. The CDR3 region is CASSSRLVGRGQFF. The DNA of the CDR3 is TGTGCCAGCAGTTCCCGACTAGTAGGGAGGGGGCAGTTCTTC.

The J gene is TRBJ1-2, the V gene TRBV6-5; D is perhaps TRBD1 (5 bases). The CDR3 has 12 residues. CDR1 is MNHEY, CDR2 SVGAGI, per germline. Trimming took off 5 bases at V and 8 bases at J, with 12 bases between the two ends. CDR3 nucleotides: TGTGCCAGCAGTGACCCGGGGGTCGGCTACACCTTC. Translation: CASSDPGVGYTF.

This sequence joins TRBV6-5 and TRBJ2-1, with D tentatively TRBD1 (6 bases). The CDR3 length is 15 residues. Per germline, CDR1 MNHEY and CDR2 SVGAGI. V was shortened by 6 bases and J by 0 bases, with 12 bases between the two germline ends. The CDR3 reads CASRYDRSSYNEQFF. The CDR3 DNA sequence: TGTGCCAGCAGATACGACAGGAGCTCCTACAATGAGCAGTTCTTC.

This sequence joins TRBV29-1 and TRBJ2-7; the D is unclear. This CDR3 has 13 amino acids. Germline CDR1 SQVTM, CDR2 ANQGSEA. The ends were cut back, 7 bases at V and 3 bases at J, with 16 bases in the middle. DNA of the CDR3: TGCAGCGCCCGTGGGCAGGCTAACTACGAGCAGTACTTC. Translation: CSARGQANYEQYF.

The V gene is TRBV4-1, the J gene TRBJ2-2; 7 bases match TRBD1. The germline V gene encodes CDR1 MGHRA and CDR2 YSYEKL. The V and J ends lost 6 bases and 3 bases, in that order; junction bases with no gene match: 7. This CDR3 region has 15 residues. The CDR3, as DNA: TGCGCCAGCAGTTTTCGGGACAGCTACACCGGGGAGCTGTTTTTT. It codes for CASSFRDSYTGELFF.

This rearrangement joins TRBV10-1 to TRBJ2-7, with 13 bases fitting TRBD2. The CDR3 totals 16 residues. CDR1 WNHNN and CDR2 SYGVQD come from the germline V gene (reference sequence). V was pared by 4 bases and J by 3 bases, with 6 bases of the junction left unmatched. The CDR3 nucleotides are TGCGCCAGCAGTGCGGGACTAGCGGGACCAATCTACGAGCAGTACTTC. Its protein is CASSAGLAGPIYEQYF.

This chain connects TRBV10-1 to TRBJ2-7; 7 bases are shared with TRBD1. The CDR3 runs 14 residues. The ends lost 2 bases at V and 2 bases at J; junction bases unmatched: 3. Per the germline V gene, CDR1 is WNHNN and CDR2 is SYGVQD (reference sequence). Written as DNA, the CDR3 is TGCGCCAGCAGTGAGAGGGGGCGAGCCTACGAGCAGTACTTC. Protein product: CASSERGRAYEQYF.

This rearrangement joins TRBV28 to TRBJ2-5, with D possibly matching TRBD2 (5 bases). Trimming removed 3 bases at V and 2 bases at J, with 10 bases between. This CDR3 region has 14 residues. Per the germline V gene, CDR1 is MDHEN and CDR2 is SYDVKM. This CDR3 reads CASSFFGLQETQYF. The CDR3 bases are TGTGCCAGCAGTTTCTTCGGACTGCAAGAGACCCAGTACTTC.

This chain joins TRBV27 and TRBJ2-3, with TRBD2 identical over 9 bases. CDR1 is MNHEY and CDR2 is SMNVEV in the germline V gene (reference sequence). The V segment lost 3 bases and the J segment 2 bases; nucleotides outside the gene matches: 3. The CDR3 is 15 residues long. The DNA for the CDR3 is TGTGCCAGCAGTTTCGCTAGCGGGATCACAGATACGCAGTATTTT. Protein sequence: CASSFASGITDTQYF.

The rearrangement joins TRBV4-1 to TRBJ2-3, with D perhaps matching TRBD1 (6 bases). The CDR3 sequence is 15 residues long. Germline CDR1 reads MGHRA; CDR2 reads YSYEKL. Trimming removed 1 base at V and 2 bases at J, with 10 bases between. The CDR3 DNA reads TGCGCCAGCAGCCAAGTAGGGGGTATCACAGATACGCAGTATTTT. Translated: CASSQVGGITDTQYF.

CDR3 DNA sequence: TGTGCCAGCAGCGGGGTCCCCCCCGGGGGGGACATTCAGTACTTC. This codes for CASSGVPPGGDIQYF. This rearrangement joins TRBV9 to TRBJ2-4, with TRBD2 identical over 8 bases. J lost 8 bases, V lost 3 bases, and 10 bases had no gene match. In germline, CDR1 is SGDLS, CDR2 YYNGEE. This CDR3 is built from 15 residues.

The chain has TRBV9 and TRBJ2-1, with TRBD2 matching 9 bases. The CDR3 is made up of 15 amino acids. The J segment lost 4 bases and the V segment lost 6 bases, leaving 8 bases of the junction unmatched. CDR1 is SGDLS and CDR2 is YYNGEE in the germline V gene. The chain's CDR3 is CASTRLAELYNEQFF. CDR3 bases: TGTGCCAGCACCCGACTAGCGGAGCTATACAATGAGCAGTTCTTC.

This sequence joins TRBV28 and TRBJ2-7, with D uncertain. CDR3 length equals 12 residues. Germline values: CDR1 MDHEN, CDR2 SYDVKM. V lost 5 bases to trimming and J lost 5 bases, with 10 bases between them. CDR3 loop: CASSKAYDEQYF. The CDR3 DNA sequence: TGTGCCAGCAGTAAAGCCTACGACGAGCAGTACTTC.

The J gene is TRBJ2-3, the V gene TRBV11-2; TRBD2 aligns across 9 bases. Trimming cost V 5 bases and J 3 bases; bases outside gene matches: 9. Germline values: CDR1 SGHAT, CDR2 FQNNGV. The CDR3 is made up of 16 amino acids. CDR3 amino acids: CASSPSSGRGTDTQYF. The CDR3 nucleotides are TGTGCCAGCAGCCCGAGTAGCGGGAGAGGAACAGATACGCAGTATTTT.

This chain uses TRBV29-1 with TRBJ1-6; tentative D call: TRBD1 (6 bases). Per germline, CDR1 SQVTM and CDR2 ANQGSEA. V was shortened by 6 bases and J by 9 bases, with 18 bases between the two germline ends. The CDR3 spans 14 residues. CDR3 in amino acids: CSVGLGAYGSPLHF. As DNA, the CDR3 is TGCAGCGTCGGCCTGGGGGCGTATGGTTCACCCCTCCACTTT.